This entry describes one T cell receptor (beta chain). The data derive from a study of monozygotic twins with inflammatory bowel disease. Per germline, CDR1 SGHTA and CDR2 FQGNSA. This CDR3 comprises 14 residues. TCRdb re-called the 5' RACE reads and shows each CDR3 protein once, DNA omitted. In all, the sample yields some 170,000 distinct CDR3 sequences. This clonotype was obtained from a human donor with ulcerative colitis or Crohn's disease, or a healthy co-twin of an affected twin (not recorded which). The chain joins TRBV7-2 to TRBJ1-2. The sample was blood. CDR3 loop: CAIPTRASGYGYTF. Using reference TRBV7-2 and TRBJ1-2 for the parts outside the CDR3, the full variable domain is GAGVSQSPSNKVTEKGKDVELRCDPISGHTALYWYRQSLGQGLEFLIYFQGNSAPDKSGLPSDRFSAERTGGSVSTLTIQRTQQEDSAVYLCAIPTRASGYGYTFGSGTRLTVV.